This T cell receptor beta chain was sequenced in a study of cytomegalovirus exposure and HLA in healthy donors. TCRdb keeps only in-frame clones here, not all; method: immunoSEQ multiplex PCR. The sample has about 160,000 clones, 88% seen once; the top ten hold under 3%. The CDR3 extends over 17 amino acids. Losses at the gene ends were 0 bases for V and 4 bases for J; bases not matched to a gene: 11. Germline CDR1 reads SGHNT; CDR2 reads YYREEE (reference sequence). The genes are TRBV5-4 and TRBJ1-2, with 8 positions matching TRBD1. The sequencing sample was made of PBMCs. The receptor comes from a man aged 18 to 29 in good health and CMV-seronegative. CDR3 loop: CASSLGGGQDWAYGYTF. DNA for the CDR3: TGTGCCAGCAGCTTGGGGGGGGGACAGGATTGGGCCTATGGCTACACCTTC.